This record looks at one T cell receptor beta chain sequence and its context. The germline V gene encodes CDR1 LGHDT and CDR2 YNNKEL (reference sequence). The V and J ends lost 5 bases and 5 bases, in that order; junction bases with no gene match: 6. This CDR3 is 14 amino acids long. The data are from a study of blood T cell repertoires in COVID-19. On the study more broadly: The United States, Italy and Spain were the sources of the acute and convalescent COVID-19 samples. The analysed material was cDNA or gDNA that came from T cells, B-cell-depleted T cells, or PBMCs.

In the authors' workflow: Researchers report that nucleated cell counts were estimated from reference gene primer amplification. Assay: immunoSEQ multiplex PCR; the TCRdb copy retains only in-frame clones and omits some. That table supplies the V and J calls and clone size; D and trimming were determined from the DNA. The sample holds about 110,000 clones, 88% seen once. The sequenced sample consisted of peripheral blood. The TCR comes from a man in his fifties with active or convalescent COVID-19. The chain has TRBV3-1 (or the pseudogene TRBV3-2) and TRBJ2-1; 7 bases are shared with TRBD2. The CDR3 loop reads CASSSLLANNEQFF. CDR3 nucleotide sequence: TGTGCCAGCAGCTCTCTACTAGCGAACAATGAGCAGTTCTTC.